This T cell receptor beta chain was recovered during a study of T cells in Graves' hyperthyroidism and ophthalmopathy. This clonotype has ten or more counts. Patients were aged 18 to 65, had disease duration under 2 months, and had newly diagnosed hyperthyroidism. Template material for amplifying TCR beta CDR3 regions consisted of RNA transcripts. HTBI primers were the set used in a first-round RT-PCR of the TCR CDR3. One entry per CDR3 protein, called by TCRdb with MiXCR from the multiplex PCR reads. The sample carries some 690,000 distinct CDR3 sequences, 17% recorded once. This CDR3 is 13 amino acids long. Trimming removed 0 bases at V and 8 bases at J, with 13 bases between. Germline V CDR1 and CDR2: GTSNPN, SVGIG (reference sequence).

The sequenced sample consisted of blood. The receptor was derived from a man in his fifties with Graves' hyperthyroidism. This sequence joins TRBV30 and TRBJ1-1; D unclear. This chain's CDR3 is CAWSVSGRSEAFF. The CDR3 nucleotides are TGTGCCTGGAGTGTATCCGGCAGATCAGAAGCTTTCTTT.